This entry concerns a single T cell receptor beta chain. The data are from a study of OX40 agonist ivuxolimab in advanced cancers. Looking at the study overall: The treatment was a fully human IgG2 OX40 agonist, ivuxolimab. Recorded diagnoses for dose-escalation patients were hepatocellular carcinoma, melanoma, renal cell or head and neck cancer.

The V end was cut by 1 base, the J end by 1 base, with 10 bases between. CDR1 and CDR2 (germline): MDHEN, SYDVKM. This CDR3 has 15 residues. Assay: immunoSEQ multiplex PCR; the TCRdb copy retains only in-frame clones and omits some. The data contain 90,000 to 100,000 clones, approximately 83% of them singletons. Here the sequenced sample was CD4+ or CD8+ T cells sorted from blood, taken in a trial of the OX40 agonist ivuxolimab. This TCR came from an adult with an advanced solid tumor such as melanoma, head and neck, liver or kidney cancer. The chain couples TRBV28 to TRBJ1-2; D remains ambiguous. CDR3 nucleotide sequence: TGTGCCAGCAGTTTATATGTAGCTAATAACTATGGCTACACCTTC. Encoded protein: CASSLYVANNYGYTF.